This TCR beta chain was found in a study of T cells after yellow fever vaccination. This CDR3 has 15 amino acids. Germline loops: CDR1 SGHRS, CDR2 YFSETQ. Deletions cut 4 bases from V and 0 bases from J, with 11 bases between. The 5'RACE template-switching step produced TCR cDNA and added a universal primer site and UMIs. In TCRdb, the 5' RACE reads were re-called with MiXCR into one record per CDR3 protein. Here the sample spans some 350,000 distinct CDR3 sequences, roughly 4.3% being singletons. This clonotype showed up just a few times. Its matching antigen is unknown. Regarding the study as a whole: In post-booster samples, most primary-vaccination clones reappeared (about 97% CD4, approximately 91% CD8). From the bulk population, abundant clonotypes could contaminate and appear within FACS-sorted repertoires.

The specimen was PBMCs, collected 5 days after the yellow fever booster vaccination. The V gene is TRBV5-1, the J gene TRBJ2-1; D call uncertain. This TCR was recovered from a man aged 18 to 29 who received the YFV17D yellow fever vaccine. DNA of the CDR3: TGCGCCAGCAGCCCCGAAGTCAGCTCCTACAATGAGCAGTTCTTC. It codes for CASSPEVSSYNEQFF.